Listed here are 18 T cell receptor beta chains from one sample, sequenced in a study of memory CD4+ T cells and cytomegalovirus serostatus. Single viable CD3+CD4+CD8-CD45RO+ cells were sorted as the memory CD4+ T cells. Measured with immunoSEQ multiplex PCR; TCRdb has only the in-frame clones, and not every one. The table has around 45,000 clones, roughly 72% seen once. Sequenced: memory CD4+ T cells from blood. The receptors shown here come from an adult in good health and CMV-seropositive.

This clone has a single count. As DNA, the CDR3 is TGTGCCAGCAGCCCCGTGGGGTCCAACTCCTACAATGAGCAGTTCTTC. Protein sequence: CASSPVGSNSYNEQFF. The chain is built from TRBV5-6 and TRBJ2-1; D is unclear. The CDR3 extends over 16 amino acids. CDR1 is SGHDT, CDR2 YYEEEE, per germline. The ends were cut back, 4 bases at V and 0 bases at J, with 14 bases in the middle.

The chain recombines TRBV7-2 with TRBJ2-7, with D perhaps TRBD1 (6 bases). Trimming left V 1 base short and J 4 bases short, with 11 bases between. Per germline, CDR1 SGHTA and CDR2 FQGNSA. This CDR3 contains 14 residues. The CDR3 nucleotides read TGTGCCAGCAGCTTAGTTTTGGGACAATACGAGCAGTACTTC. Translating gives CASSLVLGQYEQYF.

V is TRBV7-3 and J is TRBJ1-5, with unresolved D. CDR3 length: 13 amino acids. The germline gives CDR1 SGHTA, CDR2 FQGTGA. The V end lost 1 base, the J end lost 7 bases, and 8 bases lay between the germline ends. CDR3 DNA sequence: TGTGCCAGCAGCTTAAGTTCCACCCAGCCCCAGCATTTT. Translated, it gives CASSLSSTQPQHF.

This clone was picked up a small number of times. This rearrangement joins TRBV9 to TRBJ2-3; D is unresolved. This CDR3 is built from 15 residues. Trimming took off 0 bases at V and 4 bases at J, with 12 bases between the two ends. CDR1 and CDR2 (germline): SGDLS, YYNGEE. In DNA form, the CDR3 reads TGTGCCAGCAGCGTAGTTGTTAGTGGGGCAGATACGCAGTATTTT. Translated: CASSVVVSGADTQYF.

In this sample, this clone turned up once. V is TRBV2 and J is TRBJ2-5, with D possibly TRBD1 on 6 matching bases. The CDR3 runs 14 residues. V shed 7 bases and J shed 2 bases, with 14 bases lying between them. Looked up from germline, CDR1 is SNHLY and CDR2 is FYNNEI. CDR3 in amino acids: CASKTDRLQETQYF. The DNA for the CDR3 is TGTGCCAGCAAAACTGACAGGTTACAAGAGACCCAGTACTTC.

The chain joins TRBV19 to TRBJ1-2, with 8 bases aligning to TRBD1. The germline V gene has CDR1 LNHDA and CDR2 SQIVND (reference sequence). V lost 8 bases to trimming and J lost 3 bases; unmatched junction nucleotides: 8. The length of the CDR3 is 14 residues. In DNA, the CDR3 is TGTGCCAGTCTAAGGACAGGGCAAGACTATGGCTACACCTTC. It specifies CASLRTGQDYGYTF.

The chain joins TRBV9 to TRBJ1-6; possibly TRBD1 for D (6 bases). V was cut by 1 base and J by 10 bases, with 12 bases left in between. Germline V gene sequence: CDR1 SGDLS, CDR2 YYNGEE. The CDR3 extends over 14 amino acids. The DNA for the CDR3 is TGTGCCAGCAGCGTAAGGGGGTCGGGATCACCCCTCCACTTT. It specifies CASSVRGSGSPLHF.

The V call is TRBV28, the J call TRBJ1-1; TRBD1 matches at 10 bases. Germline V gene sequence: CDR1 MDHEN, CDR2 SYDVKM. V trimming: 6 bases; J trimming: 3 bases; junction bases outside the gene matches: 13. The CDR3 extends over 17 amino acids. The CDR3 bases are TGTGCCAGCAGCCCCGGGACAGGGGCCTTGTGGGACACTGAAGCTTTCTTT. Translation gives CASSPGTGALWDTEAFF.

V is TRBV28 and J is TRBJ2-7; D perhaps matches TRBD1 (6 bases). V dropped 3 bases and J dropped 3 bases, with 15 bases sitting between them. Germline V gene data show CDR1 as MDHEN and CDR2 as SYDVKM. There are 15 residues in the CDR3. The CDR3 nucleotides read TGTGCCAGCAGTTTTCTCTTGGACAGCTACTACGAGCAGTACTTC. Translating gives CASSFLLDSYYEQYF.

This clone was found many times. The CDR3 region is CASTQDSGAGKLFF. The CDR3 DNA reads as TGTGCCAGCACCCAAGACAGCGGGGCGGGAAAACTGTTTTTT. The chain uses TRBV2 and TRBJ1-4; D might be TRBD1 (5 bases). The germline CDR1 and CDR2 sequences are SNHLY and FYNNEI. The ends were cut back, 7 bases at V and 10 bases at J, with 19 bases in the middle. This CDR3 spans 14 amino acids.

The chain carries TRBV18 and TRBJ1-2, with 7 bases aligning to TRBD1. Germline V gene lookup returns CDR1 KGHSH and CDR2 LQKENI. The CDR3 has 13 amino acids. The trim removed 2 bases at V and 10 bases at J, leaving 7 bases unmatched. The CDR3 loop is CASSPTGEPPYTF. CDR3 nucleotides: TGTGCCAGCTCACCAACAGGGGAACCCCCCTACACCTTC.

This sequence joins TRBV7-9 and TRBJ2-1, with D maybe TRBD1 (5 bases). The germline CDR1 and CDR2 sequences are SEHNR and FQNEAQ (reference sequence). V dropped 6 bases and J dropped 10 bases, with 22 bases sitting between them. The CDR3 extends over 15 amino acids. CDR3 protein: CASRGGAGGFDEQFF. The DNA of the CDR3 is TGTGCCAGCAGGGGTGGGGCCGGCGGTTTTGACGAGCAGTTCTTC.

This clone was counted between two and nine times. V and J are TRBV6-1 and TRBJ2-5; D ambiguous. Trimming took 0 bases from V and 4 from J, leaving 15 bases between them. CDR1 is MNHNS, CDR2 SASEGT, per germline. The CDR3 extends over 16 amino acids. The CDR3 protein is CASSEALKGRGETQYF. The CDR3 DNA is TGTGCCAGCAGTGAAGCGTTAAAGGGTAGAGGAGAGACCCAGTACTTC.

The J gene is TRBJ1-6, the V gene TRBV21-1. TRBV21-1 counts as a pseudogene. The CDR3 has 13 residues. The CDR3 nucleotides are TGTGCCAGCAGCAAAGAAGGCGTTTGTCCCCTCCACTTT. This sequence encodes CASSKEGVCPLHF.

The chain joins TRBV5-1 to TRBJ1-1, with D unresolved. The CDR3 runs to 16 residues. Trimming stripped 4 bases from V and 0 bases from J, with 16 bases between. Germline values: CDR1 SGHRS, CDR2 YFSETQ. This CDR3 reads CASSLEGSRMNTEAFF. CDR3 nucleotide sequence: TGCGCCAGCAGCCTGGAAGGCAGCCGAATGAACACTGAAGCTTTCTTT. Supplemented by reference TRBV5-1 and TRBJ1-1, the full variable domain reads KAGVTQTPRYLIKTRGQQVTLSCSPISGHRSVSWYQQTPGQGLQFLFEYFSETQRNKGNFPGRFSGRQFSNSRSEMNVSTLELGDSALYLCASSLEGSRMNTEAFFGQGTRLTVV.

This clone has a single count. The V call is TRBV7-2, the J call TRBJ2-4, with D possibly matching TRBD1 (5 bases). Trimming stripped 5 bases from V and 5 bases from J, with 16 bases between. Looked up from germline, CDR1 is SGHTA and CDR2 is FQGNSA. The CDR3 sequence is 15 residues long. The CDR3 is CASSPPLTGQNIQYF. The DNA for the CDR3 is TGTGCCAGCAGCCCGCCCCTAACAGGTCAAAACATTCAGTACTTC.

V usage is TRBV6-1 and J usage is TRBJ2-3; D may be TRBD2 (6 bases). Per germline, CDR1 MNHNS and CDR2 SASEGT. The germline V and J ends were trimmed by 6 bases and 10 bases, with 17 bases remaining between them. The CDR3 has 13 amino acids. Here the CDR3 DNA reads TGTGCCAGCAGCGCCGGGACTCTCCCGGCGCAGTATTTT. The encoded protein is CASSAGTLPAQYF.

V gene TRBV5-1 combines with J gene TRBJ2-2; TRBD1 agrees at 10 bases. The CDR3 runs to 16 residues. Losses at the gene ends were 0 bases for V and 5 bases for J; bases not matched to a gene: 4. Germline values: CDR1 SGHRS, CDR2 YFSETQ. The CDR3 DNA reads TGCGCCAGCAGCTTGGGGACAGGGGGAAGGACCGGGGAGCTGTTTTTT. It is translated as CASSLGTGGRTGELFF. Based on the CDR3 plus reference TRBV5-1 and TRBJ2-2, the full variable domain is KAGVTQTPRYLIKTRGQQVTLSCSPISGHRSVSWYQQTPGQGLQFLFEYFSETQRNKGNFPGRFSGRQFSNSRSEMNVSTLELGDSALYLCASSLGTGGRTGELFFGEGSRLTVL.